One and the same sample provided the 21 T cell receptor beta chains below, sequenced in a study of T cell repertoires in cytomegalovirus infection. TCRdb re-called the reads with MiXCR, one entry per CDR3 protein. The sample has 150,000 to 200,000 distinct CDR3 sequences; about 21% are singletons. Sample: PBMCs. Source of these receptors: a human donor in good health (CMV status not recorded). Some clones in this sample may be carry-over from other donors' samples.

This clonotype was found a few times. V gene TRBV2 combines with J gene TRBJ1-5, with TRBD1 matching 7 bases. V shed 4 bases and J 7 bases; nucleotides not matched to a gene: 4. Germline V CDR1 and CDR2: SNHLY, FYNNEI. This CDR3 is 13 amino acids long. Here the CDR3 reads CASSGDREQPQHF. CDR3 sequence (DNA): TGTGCCAGCAGTGGCGACAGGGAACAGCCCCAGCATTTT.

The chain couples TRBV3-1 to TRBJ1-1, with D possibly being TRBD1 (5 bases). The V and J ends lost 3 bases and 4 bases respectively, with 15 bases between them. The CDR3 is made up of 15 amino acids. Germline CDR1 is LGHDT and CDR2 is YNNKEL (reference sequence). CDR3 DNA sequence: TGTGCCAGCAGCCAGTCTCCGGGGGGGGGCACTGAAGCTTTCTTT. This codes for CASSQSPGGGTEAFF.

About this clonotype: A much larger clone lies a single base off, so this may be a read error. The gene calls are TRBV12-3 or TRBV12-4 and TRBJ1-2; D is uncertain. The CDR3 is made up of 13 amino acids. V lost 7 bases, J lost 7 bases, and 16 bases lay in between. The CDR3 loop is CASKFKEEGGYTF. The CDR3 bases are TGTGCCAGCAAGTTTAAGGAAGAGGGTGGCTACACCTTC.

In its sample, this clonotype was seen many times. The chain recombines TRBV7-8 with TRBJ2-1, with 8 bases matching TRBD1. CDR3 length: 17 amino acids. V shed 5 bases and J 3 bases; nucleotides not matched to a gene: 12. In germline, CDR1 is SGHVS, CDR2 FQNEAQ. The CDR3 region has the DNA TGTGCCAGCAGCATCAAATCCTCCGGGACAGGCTACAATGAGCAGTTCTTC. Amino acid sequence: CASSIKSSGTGYNEQFF.

The J gene is TRBJ2-3, the V gene TRBV19; D tentatively reads TRBD1 or TRBD2 (6 bases each). Germline CDR1 LNHDA, CDR2 SQIVND (reference sequence). V gave up 7 bases and J gave up 6 bases, with 20 bases separating them. This CDR3 spans 15 amino acids. CDR3 sequence reads: CASTRRGVRPDTQYF. Here the CDR3 DNA reads TGTGCCAGTACCCGAAGGGGGGTCAGACCCGATACGCAGTATTTT. Drawing the rest from reference TRBV19 and TRBJ2-3, the complete variable domain is DGGITQSPKYLFRKEGQNVTLSCEQNLNHDAMYWYRQDPGQGLRLIYYSQIVNDFQKGDIAEGYSVSREKKESFPLTVTSAQKNPTAFYLCASTRRGVRPDTQYFGPGTRLTVL.

This clonotype was observed a few times. This chain joins TRBV6-2 or TRBV6-3 and TRBJ2-7; TRBD1 might be the D (6 bases). V gave up 7 bases and J gave up 3 bases, with 16 bases separating them. Germline CDR1 and CDR2: MNHEY and SVGEGT. This CDR3 region has 14 residues. The CDR3 is CASNEQGFGYEQYF. The CDR3 coding sequence is TGTGCCAGCAACGAACAGGGATTCGGCTACGAGCAGTACTTC.

This clonotype was observed a handful of times. The genes are TRBV15 and TRBJ2-1, with TRBD2 matching over 9 bases. The germline V gene encodes CDR1 LNHNV and CDR2 YYDKDF (reference sequence). This CDR3 is 16 amino acids long. The trim removed 0 bases at V and 7 bases at J, leaving 7 bases unmatched. The CDR3 DNA reads as TGTGCCACCAGCAGAGAGCTAGCGGGATTTGGGAATGAGCAGTTCTTC. Its translation is CATSRELAGFGNEQFF.

To note about this clonotype: A read error is possible here, since a much larger clone lies one base away. The chain combines TRBV7-4 with TRBJ2-7; D may match TRBD1 or TRBD2 (5 bases each). The CDR3 covers 15 residues. Germline lookup yields CDR1 SGHVT and CDR2 SQSDAQ. The V and J ends lost 7 bases and 2 bases respectively, with 18 bases between them. In nucleotides, the CDR3 is TGTGCCAGCACCAAAGACGGGATAGGGGCCTACGAGCAGTACTTC. Translating it yields CASTKDGIGAYEQYF.

The chain has TRBV6-6 and TRBJ2-1; TRBD2 matches at 7 bases. The germline gives CDR1 MNHNY, CDR2 SVGAGI (reference sequence). The CDR3 sequence is 16 residues long. Trimming cost V 5 bases and J 7 bases; bases outside gene matches: 14. The CDR3 loop reads CASSGLGKGRGNEQFF. CDR3 sequence (DNA): TGTGCCAGCAGTGGTCTGGGAAAGGGGAGGGGAAATGAGCAGTTCTTC.

J is TRBJ2-5 and V is TRBV5-1, with D perhaps TRBD1 or TRBD2 (5 bases each). The CDR3 extends over 14 amino acids. V was cut by 4 bases and J by 5 bases, with 15 bases left in between. Germline CDR1 SGHRS, CDR2 YFSETQ. The DNA of the CDR3 is TGCGCCAGCAGCCTTGGGACCTCCGATGAGACCCAGTACTTC. Translating gives CASSLGTSDETQYF.

Only one count was recorded for this clonotype. A read error is possible here, since a much larger clone lies one base away. V is TRBV7-3 and J is TRBJ2-1; D is perhaps TRBD2 (5 bases). The CDR3 totals 16 residues. Deletions cut 5 bases from V and 4 bases from J, with 18 bases between. The germline V gene has CDR1 SGHTA and CDR2 FQGTGA. This chain's CDR3 is CASSPVGLATYNEQFF. CDR3 DNA: TGTGCCAGCAGCCCAGTTGGTCTAGCAACTTACAATGAGCAGTTCTTC.

This clonotype was recorded at least ten times. The chain's CDR3 is CASSSSGTGAVFNYGYTF. The CDR3 DNA reads as TGTGCCAGCAGCTCCTCCGGGACAGGGGCTGTCTTCAACTATGGCTACACCTTC. The chain employs TRBV5-8 and TRBJ1-2; 10 bases are a match to TRBD1. The CDR3 has 18 amino acids. J lost 2 bases, V lost 3 bases, and 13 bases had no gene match. CDR1 SGHTS and CDR2 YDEGEE come from the germline V gene.

The rearrangement joins TRBV5-6 to TRBJ1-1; no reliable D call. Germline loops: CDR1 SGHDT, CDR2 YYEEEE. Between the trimmed V and J ends, which lost 2 bases and 0 bases, there was a span of 5 bases. The CDR3 has 13 amino acids. The CDR3 DNA reads TGTGCCAGCAGCTTACCTCTGAACACTGAAGCTTTCTTT. Its translation: CASSLPLNTEAFF.

This rearrangement joins TRBV20-1 to TRBJ2-1; TRBD1 agrees at 11 bases. The CDR3 is made up of 16 amino acids. Germline V CDR1 and CDR2: DFQATT, SNEGSKA (reference sequence). Trimming cost V 2 bases and J 5 bases; bases outside gene matches: 8. CDR3 region: CSARPPLGQGDNEQFF. CDR3 DNA sequence: TGCAGTGCTAGACCCCCCTTGGGACAGGGGGACAATGAGCAGTTCTTC.

This CDR3 is CASSMGRGQDYEQYF. The CDR3, as DNA: TGTGCCAGCAGCATGGGCAGGGGACAGGACTACGAGCAGTACTTC. V and J are TRBV5-6 and TRBJ2-7, with TRBD1 matching over 8 bases. The CDR3 sequence is 15 residues long. Per germline, CDR1 SGHDT and CDR2 YYEEEE. J lost 3 bases, V lost 4 bases, and 9 bases had no gene match.

Worth noting for this clonotype: Lacking the conserved final phenylalanine or tryptophan, this CDR3 likely reflects a read error. The V gene is TRBV12-3 or TRBV12-4, the J gene TRBJ1-1; D gene unclear. The V and J ends lost 3 bases and 3 bases respectively, with 17 bases between them. This CDR3 is 16 amino acids long. The CDR3 reads CASSLAGLGVHTEAFL. CDR3 nucleotides: TGTGCCAGCAGTTTGGCCGGTCTCGGGGTTCACACTGAAGCTTTCTTG.

The chain carries TRBV18 and TRBJ1-2, with D possibly matching TRBD1 (6 bases). In germline, CDR1 is KGHSH, CDR2 LQKENI. Trimming left V 1 base short and J 4 bases short, with 13 bases between. The length of the CDR3 is 15 residues. The CDR3 region has the DNA TGTGCCAGCTCACCACAATCCCGACAGGTCTATGGCTACACCTTC. This codes for CASSPQSRQVYGYTF.

This clonotype was seen many times. The V and J genes are TRBV10-3 and TRBJ2-1; 7 nucleotides line up with TRBD1. Per the germline V gene, CDR1 is ENHRY and CDR2 is SYGVKD. CDR3 length equals 17 residues. The V gene end was trimmed by 3 bases and the J gene end by 2 bases; junction bases not matched to a gene: 10. The CDR3 coding sequence is TGTGCCATCAGTGAAAGGGGAAGACAGGGTCCCTACAATGAGCAGTTCTTC. It yields the protein CAISERGRQGPYNEQFF.

This clonotype was detected many times. The J gene is TRBJ1-4, the V gene TRBV14, with D possibly matching TRBD1 (5 bases). Germline V CDR1 and CDR2: SGHDN, FVKESK. The V end was cut by 4 bases, the J end by 7 bases, with 10 bases between. The CDR3 sequence is 13 residues long. In DNA, the CDR3 is TGTGCCAGCAGCCGAGGGAGGGGTGAAAAACTGTTTTTT. Encoded protein: CASSRGRGEKLFF.

In this sample, this clonotype turned up a few times. This chain connects TRBV7-6 to TRBJ2-1; possibly TRBD1 for D (6 bases). CDR3 length equals 16 residues. V was shortened by 5 bases and J by 7 bases, with 21 bases between the two germline ends. Per germline, CDR1 SGHVS and CDR2 FNYEAQ. The DNA for the CDR3 is TGTGCCAGCAGCAGAGGCCGGGACACGGGGTTGAATGAGCAGTTCTTC. It is translated as CASSRGRDTGLNEQFF.

This clonotype was counted many times. This chain links TRBV7-2 with TRBJ2-1; TRBD1 agrees at 8 bases. The CDR3 extends over 16 amino acids. The V and J ends lost 5 bases and 3 bases, in that order; junction bases with no gene match: 9. Germline lookup yields CDR1 SGHTA and CDR2 FQGNSA. The CDR3 loop is CASSQAWTGLYNEQFF. CDR3 coding DNA: TGTGCCAGCAGCCAAGCTTGGACAGGGCTCTACAATGAGCAGTTCTTC.